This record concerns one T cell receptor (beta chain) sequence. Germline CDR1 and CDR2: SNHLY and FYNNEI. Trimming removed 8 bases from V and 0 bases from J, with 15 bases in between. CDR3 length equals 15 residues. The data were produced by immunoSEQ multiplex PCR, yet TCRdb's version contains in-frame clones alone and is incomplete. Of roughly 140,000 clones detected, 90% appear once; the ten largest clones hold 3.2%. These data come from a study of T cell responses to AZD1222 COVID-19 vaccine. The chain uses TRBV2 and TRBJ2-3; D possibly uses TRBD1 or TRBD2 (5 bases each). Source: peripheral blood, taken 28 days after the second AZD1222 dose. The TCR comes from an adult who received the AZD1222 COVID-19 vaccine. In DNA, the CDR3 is TGTGCCAGCGGGGGTGACCGGAGAAGCACAGATACGCAGTATTTT. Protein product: CASGGDRRSTDTQYF.